A single sample is the source of the 8 T cell receptor beta chains below, sequenced in a study of T cells expressing NK-cell markers (TCRdb year 2020). The library came from 5' RACE. Sequencing took place on an Illumina HiSeq 2000. Based on TCRdb reprocessing of the reads, there is one entry per CDR3 protein sequence, and DNA is missing. The sample's records list 450,000 to 600,000 distinct CDR3 sequences. Jointly, the top ten make up approximately 3.6% of the sample. Sequencing used blood T cells: a sorted CD56 or NKG2C T cell subset, CD4+ or CD8+ T cells, or bulk PBMC T cells (not recorded which). All receptors derive from a man younger than 30 in good health. Donor details come from another sample of the same person, matched by shared clones.

The chain is built from TRBV6-1 and TRBJ2-3; TCRdb reports TRBD2, a call that lacks DNA to check it against. The CDR3 runs 16 residues. Germline lookup yields CDR1 MNHNS and CDR2 SASEGT. This CDR3 reads CASSQGLAGGRDTQYF.

The chain combines TRBV7-8 with TRBJ2-4; as DNA is missing, the TRBD1 call by TCRdb cannot be tested. The CDR3 runs 17 residues. Per the germline V gene, CDR1 is SGHVS and CDR2 is FQNEAQ. The CDR3 is CASSQSYRGHAKNIQYF.

The V call is TRBV15, the J call TRBJ2-4; TCRdb returns TRBD2, unconfirmable since there is no DNA. In germline, CDR1 is LNHNV, CDR2 YYDKDF (reference sequence). The CDR3 sequence is 19 residues long. The CDR3 sequence is CATSRDGFGPTPKNRIQYF.

V usage is TRBV12-3 or TRBV12-4 and J usage is TRBJ1-1. The CDR3 is 12 residues long. This CDR3 is CASSEGDTEAFF.

This chain joins TRBV7-8 and TRBJ1-5; checking the TCRdb D call of TRBD1 is not possible without DNA. The CDR3 is 15 amino acids. The V gene's germline CDR1 is SGHVS and CDR2 FQNEAQ. The CDR3: CASSLAHRGGQPQHF. Based on the CDR3 plus reference TRBV7-8 and TRBJ1-5, the full variable domain is GAGVSQSPRYKVAKRGQDVALRCDPISGHVSLFWYQQALGQGPEFLTYFQNEAQLDKSGLPSDRFFAERPEGSVSTLKIQRTQQEDSAVYLCASSLAHRGGQPQHFGDGTRLSIL.

This rearrangement joins TRBV6-2 or TRBV6-3 to TRBJ2-7; no DNA is available, so the TRBD2 call from TCRdb remains unchecked. Per germline, CDR1 MNHEY and CDR2 SVGEGT. There are 15 residues in the CDR3. CDR3 residues: CASSRSGTSGSEQYF.

The J gene is TRBJ2-3, the V gene TRBV7-2; TCRdb designates TRBD2, a call that cannot be tested without DNA. The CDR3 totals 16 residues. Germline V lookup: CDR1 SGHTA, CDR2 FQGNSA. CDR3 sequence reads: CASSTGLADSTDTQYF.

This chain joins TRBV4-3 and TRBJ2-7; TCRdb calls TRBD2, which cannot be checked without DNA. The germline gives CDR1 LGHNA, CDR2 YSLEER. The CDR3 has 20 residues. The CDR3 spells CASSQDLIYETSGRGDEQYF.